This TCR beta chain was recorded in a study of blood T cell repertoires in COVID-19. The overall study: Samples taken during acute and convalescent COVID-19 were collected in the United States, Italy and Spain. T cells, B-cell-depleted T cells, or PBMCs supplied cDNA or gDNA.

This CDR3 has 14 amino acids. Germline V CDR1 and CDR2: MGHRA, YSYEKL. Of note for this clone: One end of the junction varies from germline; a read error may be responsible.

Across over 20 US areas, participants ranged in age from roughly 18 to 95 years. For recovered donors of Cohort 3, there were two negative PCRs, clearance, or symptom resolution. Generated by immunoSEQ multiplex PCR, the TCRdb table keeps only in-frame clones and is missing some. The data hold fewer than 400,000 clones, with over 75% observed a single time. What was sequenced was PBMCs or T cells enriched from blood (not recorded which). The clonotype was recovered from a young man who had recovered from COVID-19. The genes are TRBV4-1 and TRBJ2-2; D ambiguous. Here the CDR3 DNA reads TGCGCCAGCACCCAAGGCGCGAACACCGGGGAGCTGTTTTTT. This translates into CASTQGANTGELFF.